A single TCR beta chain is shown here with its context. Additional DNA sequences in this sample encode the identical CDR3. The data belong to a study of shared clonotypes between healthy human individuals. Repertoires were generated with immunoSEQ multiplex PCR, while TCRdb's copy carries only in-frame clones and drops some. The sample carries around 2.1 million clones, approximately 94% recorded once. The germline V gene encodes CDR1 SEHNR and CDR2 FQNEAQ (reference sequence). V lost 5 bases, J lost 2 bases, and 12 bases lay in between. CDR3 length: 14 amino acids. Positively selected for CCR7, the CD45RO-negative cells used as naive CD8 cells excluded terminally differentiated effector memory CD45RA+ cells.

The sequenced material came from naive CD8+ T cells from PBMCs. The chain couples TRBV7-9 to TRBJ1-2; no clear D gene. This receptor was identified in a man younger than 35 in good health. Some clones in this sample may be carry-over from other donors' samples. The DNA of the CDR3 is TGTGCCAGCAGCCCCGTAGGGCCCAACTATGGCTACACCTTC. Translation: CASSPVGPNYGYTF.